The TCR beta chain described here comes from a study of shared clonotypes between healthy human individuals. On the study more broadly: Each donor contributed plates that comprised three CD4 naive, three CD4 memory, two CD8 naive and one CD8 memory.

Findings and caveats of the study: Only a few donors were included, so the genetic and exposure-history diversity represented was limited.

Clones were read by immunoSEQ multiplex PCR, and TCRdb kept only the in-frame ones, dropping some. This table has roughly 2.6 million clones, more than 80% appearing once. Germline V lookup: CDR1 SNHLY, CDR2 FYNNEI. The CDR3 has 15 residues. Unmatched junction bases numbered 3, after V lost 6 bases and J lost 0 bases. A note on this clone: The antigen is unknown. Other DNA sequences of this sample code for an identical CDR3.

This TCR came from a man aged 18 to 30 in good health. Sequenced: naive CD4+ T cells sorted from blood. The sample's subset: CD45RA+ positively selected. This chain joins TRBV2 and TRBJ1-4, with 8 bases aligning to TRBD1. The chain's CDR3 is CASRAQGATNEKLFF. For the CDR3, the DNA is TGTGCCAGCAGAGCACAGGGGGCAACTAATGAAAAACTGTTTTTT.